These 17 T cell receptor beta chains came from one sample sequenced in a study of shared clonotypes between healthy human individuals. Generated by immunoSEQ multiplex PCR, the TCRdb table keeps only in-frame clones and is missing some. The sample lists approximately 470,000 clones; about 85% were seen once. The sample taken for sequencing was PBMCs. The receptors come from a woman aged 35 to 49 in good health. Some clones in this sample may be carry-over from other donors' samples.

This clone has a single count. The chain has TRBV30 and TRBJ2-1, with 7 bases identical to TRBD2. In germline, CDR1 is GTSNPN, CDR2 SVGIG (reference sequence). Trimming took 2 bases from V and 9 from J; bases not matched to a gene: 1. The CDR3 runs 11 residues. This chain's CDR3 is CAWSWGGEQFF. Here the CDR3 DNA reads TGTGCCTGGAGTTGGGGGGGTGAGCAGTTCTTC.

The chain has TRBV2 and TRBJ2-7, with D unresolved. CDR3 length equals 11 residues. CDR1 SNHLY and CDR2 FYNNEI come from the germline V gene. Deletions cut 3 bases from V and 9 bases from J, with 9 bases between. The CDR3 protein is CASSEGLGQYF. CDR3 nucleotides: TGTGCCAGCAGTGAGGGCCTGGGGCAGTACTTC.

On this clone itself: A read error is the likely source, as a far larger clone sits one nucleotide away. V gene TRBV4-1 combines with J gene TRBJ2-3, with 10 bases matching TRBD2. J lost 8 bases, V lost 0 bases, and 11 bases had no gene match. The CDR3 contains 17 residues. From germline, CDR1 is MGHRA and CDR2 YSYEKL. This CDR3 reads CASSQDHQLAGSGTQYF. Here the CDR3 DNA reads TGCGCCAGCAGCCAAGATCATCAACTAGCGGGAAGTGGTACGCAGTATTTT.

This clone was observed once. The conserved phenylalanine or tryptophan normally closing the CDR3 is absent here, so this likely arose from a read error. The chain links TRBV6-4 to TRBJ1-2; possible D gene TRBD1, 6 bases. Between the trimmed V and J ends, which lost 0 bases and 9 bases, there was a span of 14 bases. The CDR3 spans 14 residues. The germline V gene encodes CDR1 MRHNA and CDR2 SNTAGT. The CDR3 loop reads CASSDSAGVYSYTL. The CDR3 DNA sequence: TGTGCCAGCAGTGACTCAGCAGGGGTTTATAGCTACACCCTC.

This rearrangement joins TRBV4-3 to TRBJ2-1, with D unresolved. The V and J ends lost 1 base and 7 bases respectively, with 8 bases between them. Per the germline V gene, CDR1 is LGHNA and CDR2 is YSLEER. This CDR3 is built from 13 residues. CDR3 in DNA: TGCGCCAGCAGCCAAGTGTTCGGGAATGAGCAGTTCTTC. Amino acid sequence: CASSQVFGNEQFF.

Notes on this clone: A read error likely explains this, since a far larger clone differs by one base. This CDR3 is also generated by other DNA sequences in the sample. The V call is TRBV4-2, the J call TRBJ1-2; D gene uncertain. Germline CDR1 reads LGHNA; CDR2 reads YNFKEQ. The CDR3 has 14 residues. DNA of the CDR3: TGTGCTAGCAGCCAAGTTCCGGACTACTATGGCTACACCTTC. This gives the protein CASSQVPDYYGYTF.

This clone was found a few times. One base separates it from a far larger clone, so it is likely a read error. The chain uses TRBV2 and TRBJ1-5; TRBD1 might be the D (5 bases). Germline lookup yields CDR1 SNHLY and CDR2 FYNNEI. This CDR3 has 14 residues. CDR3 DNA sequence: TGTGCCAGCGGTGATGGCGGGGACGGTCAGCCCCAGCATTTT. Translation gives CASGDGGDGQPQHF.

The rearrangement uses TRBV30 and TRBJ2-7; the match to TRBD2 covers 8 bases. From germline, CDR1 is GTSNPN and CDR2 SVGIG (reference sequence). J gave up 3 bases and V 4 bases, and 17 bases lay outside the gene matches. This CDR3 has 17 amino acids. The CDR3 DNA follows: TGTGCCTGGACCCCGACTAGCGTCGCCCCCTTAGACTACGAGCAGTACTTC. As protein: CAWTPTSVAPLDYEQYF.

The CDR3 loop reads CASTMTGHGYTF. The CDR3 DNA follows: TGTGCCAGCACCATGACCGGGCACGGCTACACCTTC. The gene calls are TRBV7-9 and TRBJ1-2; D ambiguous. The CDR3 contains 12 residues. V dropped 7 bases and J dropped 8 bases, with 14 bases sitting between them. Per the germline V gene, CDR1 is SEHNR and CDR2 is FQNEAQ (reference sequence).

The J gene is TRBJ1-2, the V gene TRBV7-8; 12 bases match TRBD1. Germline loops: CDR1 SGHVS, CDR2 FQNEAQ. This CDR3 has 16 amino acids. With 1 base clipped from V and 2 bases from J, the junction kept 2 bases outside the gene matches. The CDR3 loop reads CASSLEGQGANYGYTF. As DNA, the CDR3 is TGTGCCAGCAGCTTAGAGGGACAGGGGGCAAACTATGGCTACACCTTC. Full variable domain (outside the CDR3, taken from reference TRBV7-8 and TRBJ1-2): GAGVSQSPRYKVAKRGQDVALRCDPISGHVSLFWYQQALGQGPEFLTYFQNEAQLDKSGLPSDRFFAERPEGSVSTLKIQRTQQEDSAVYLCASSLEGQGANYGYTFGSGTRLTVV.

A note on this clone: This is likely an artifact of a read error, given a far larger clone one base away. The chain carries TRBV25-1 and TRBJ2-7; a possible D gene is TRBD1 (6 bases). Per the germline V gene, CDR1 is MGHDK and CDR2 is SYGVNS. V dropped 3 bases and J dropped 3 bases, with 15 bases sitting between them. The CDR3 sequence is 15 residues long. The CDR3 region is CASSEFGTRGYEQYF. CDR3 sequence (DNA): TGTGCCAGCAGTGAGTTCGGGACAAGGGGCTACGAGCAGTACTTC.

This chain links TRBV4-3 with TRBJ2-3, with 8 positions matching TRBD1. The CDR3 is 15 residues long. Germline V gives CDR1 LGHNA, CDR2 YSLEER. V lost 4 bases to trimming and J lost 2 bases; unmatched junction nucleotides: 5. The CDR3 DNA is TGCGCCAGCAGCCCCGGGACAGGCTCCACAGATACGCAGTATTTT. Amino acid sequence: CASSPGTGSTDTQYF.

The CDR3 is CASSQVVGPYEQYF. As DNA, the CDR3 is TGCGCCAGCAGCCAAGTCGTCGGCCCCTACGAGCAGTACTTC. The chain is built from TRBV4-1 and TRBJ2-7; D remains unclear. The CDR3 loop spans 14 amino acids. Per germline, CDR1 MGHRA and CDR2 YSYEKL. V was clipped by 1 base and J by 2 bases, with 9 bases between them.

Of note for this clone: This same CDR3 is encoded by further DNA sequences in the sample. The chain joins TRBV5-1 to TRBJ1-1; tentative D call: TRBD1 (6 bases). Deletions cut 4 bases from V and 0 bases from J, with 10 bases between. The CDR3 covers 14 residues. CDR1 and CDR2 (germline): SGHRS, YFSETQ. CDR3 DNA: TGCGCCAGCAGCGTAACAGGGTTGAACACTGAAGCTTTCTTT. Translated, it gives CASSVTGLNTEAFF.

This clone has just one count. A junction end diverges from the germline sequence, so it may reflect a read error. The CDR3 protein is CASSQTGVGGYTIYF. DNA of the CDR3: TGTGCCAGCAGCCAGACAGGGGTTGGTGGATACACCATATATTTT. The chain uses TRBV4-2 and TRBJ1-3; 8 positions match TRBD1. Germline V gene lookup returns CDR1 LGHNA and CDR2 YNFKEQ. The CDR3 runs to 15 residues.

CDR3 residues: CAATAGGPDTQYF. DNA of the CDR3: TGTGCCGCCACAGCGGGAGGGCCAGATACGCAGTATTTT. V is TRBV5-8 and J is TRBJ2-3, with 10 bases fitting TRBD2. There are 13 residues in the CDR3. Losses at the gene ends were 10 bases for V and 4 bases for J; bases not matched to a gene: 6. The germline V gene encodes CDR1 SGHTS and CDR2 YDEGEE.

Of note for this clone: One end of the junction varies from germline; a read error may be responsible. The chain couples TRBV10-3 to TRBJ2-1; 13 bases align to TRBD2. Germline lookup yields CDR1 ENHRY and CDR2 SYGVKD. The CDR3 has 16 residues. Here the CDR3 reads CASSWTSGSSYNEQFF. The CDR3 DNA is TGTGCCAGCAGTTGGACTAGCGGGAGCTCCTACAATGAGCAGTTCTTC.